The 5 T cell receptor beta chains in this list originate from one sample, sequenced in a study of T cells in Graves' hyperthyroidism and ophthalmopathy. Template material for amplifying TCR beta CDR3 regions consisted of RNA transcripts. HTBI primers were employed in a first-round RT-PCR of the TCR CDR3. TCRdb reprocessed the multiplex PCR reads via MiXCR and lists one record per CDR3 protein. The sample contains hundreds of thousands of distinct CDR3 sequences, 22% of which appear only once. Sequencing was carried out using blood. These receptors all come from a man aged 25 to 40 with Graves' ophthalmopathy.

This clonotype occurred many times. The chain employs TRBV3-1 and TRBJ2-7; maybe TRBD1 (6 bases). Deletions cut 3 bases from V and 5 bases from J, with 8 bases between. From germline, CDR1 is LGHDT and CDR2 YNNKEL (reference sequence). The CDR3 sequence is 12 residues long. In DNA, the CDR3 is TGTGCCAGCAGCCACACAGGGAACGAGCAGTACTTC. It yields the protein CASSHTGNEQYF.

This chain uses TRBV7-8 with TRBJ2-2, with D perhaps matching TRBD2 (6 bases). V lost 1 base and J 6 bases, leaving 12 bases between the germline ends. The CDR3 consists of 15 residues. Germline values: CDR1 SGHVS, CDR2 FQNEAQ. Here the CDR3 DNA reads TGTGCCAGCAGCTTAGGGGGGGTGAGCCCCGGGGAGCTGTTTTTT. Translated, it gives CASSLGGVSPGELFF. The variable domain in full, with the rest retrieved from reference TRBV7-8 and TRBJ2-2, is GAGVSQSPRYKVAKRGQDVALRCDPISGHVSLFWYQQALGQGPEFLTYFQNEAQLDKSGLPSDRFFAERPEGSVSTLKIQRTQQEDSAVYLCASSLGGVSPGELFFGEGSRLTVL.

The CDR3 sequence is CASSVGAGLAVSEQYF. The CDR3 coding sequence is TGTGCCAGCAGCGTAGGGGCGGGACTAGCGGTTAGTGAGCAGTACTTC. This rearrangement joins TRBV9 to TRBJ2-7; 11 positions agree with TRBD2. Germline V CDR1 and CDR2: SGDLS, YYNGEE. The V gene end was trimmed by 0 bases and the J gene end by 7 bases; junction bases not matched to a gene: 9. The CDR3 loop spans 16 amino acids.

There are a few counts of this clonotype. V usage is TRBV20-1 and J usage is TRBJ1-5; 7 nucleotides align to TRBD1. This CDR3 has 14 residues. Germline loops: CDR1 DFQATT, CDR2 SNEGSKA (reference sequence). Unmatched junction bases numbered 11, after V lost 0 bases and J lost 12 bases. In nucleotides, the CDR3 is TGCAGTGCTAGAGATCCCATCAAAGGGACAGACCAGCATTTT. Its translation: CSARDPIKGTDQHF.

This chain uses TRBV9 with TRBJ2-1; possible D gene TRBD1, 6 bases. Per the germline V gene, CDR1 is SGDLS and CDR2 is YYNGEE. Trimming shortened V by 4 bases and J by 0 bases, and 11 bases separated the two germline ends. The CDR3 runs to 15 residues. CDR3 nucleotides: TGTGCCAGCAGCCCTTACAGGGACTCCTACAATGAGCAGTTCTTC. Translated: CASSPYRDSYNEQFF.